The present entry profiles one T cell receptor beta chain with its context. Its antigen remains unidentified. This entry is derived from a study of T cells in women clearing cervical HPV infection (dated by TCRdb to 2016 to 2018). Context from the whole study: The cases were 25 or so women with histologically confirmed HPV16-related CIN3 or worse, and 2 of these cases were invasive cancers. For cases, a median interval of about 150 days, with an interquartile range of 90 to 200 days, was observed between lesion detection and blood sampling. Blood from cases was collected at the visit where the lesion was first found, while blood from controls was collected once the infection could no longer be detected. Nested within Costa Rica's Guanacaste HPV Natural History Study, an exploratory proof-of-principle case-control study compared TCR repertoires across cervical HPV16 outcomes. Five blinded duplicates per group were added as quality controls, giving around 60 samples: around 50 participants and 10 replicates. Controls were 25 or so women whose single incident HPV16 infection cleared within 12 months without precancer or cancer developing. In the parent cohort, approximately 9,900 women aged 18 or older were enrolled in Guanacaste, Costa Rica, during about 1993 to 1995 and then followed for seven years. Cases had a median age of almost 35 years and controls had a median age of around 40, with no significant differences in baseline characteristics. Since HLA typing was available for only a few women, HLA type could not be ruled out as a confounder. Cases and controls were matched on age within five years and on year of sample collection.

TCR beta CDR3 regions were amplified by multiplex PCR using the immunoSEQ assay from an average of about 1,200 ng genomic DNA per sample. To correct primer bias, the assay used a complete synthetic TCR repertoire to set an amplification baseline. Amplicons were sequenced on the Illumina platform. The paper's data handling went like this. Error correction of the sequences involved clustering with frequency ratios plus a modified nearest-neighbor algorithm, after which the sequences were analyzed in the immunoSEQ Analyzer using IMGT gene definitions. At each rarefaction depth, TCR richness and evenness were averaged across 20 rarefaction repeats, and samples with fewer sequences than that depth were excluded. Wilcoxon rank sum tests with FDR correction were used to compare relative abundances of V, D and J genes between the groups. Blinded duplicates gave an intraclass correlation of around 95% for TCR richness and an average of about 76% across under 75 gene segments. This immuneACCESS table, as held by TCRdb, lists in-frame sequences with V and J called but not all clones. Of the missing ones, under half trace to an unresolved V gene in checked studies; the others have no known cause. The DNA gave D and trimming, while V, J and clone size come from that table. This sample's table carries roughly 23,000 clones. The leading ten clones occupy about 5% of the sample.

What the authors observed across the whole study: TCR repertoire richness was significantly higher in CIN3+ cases than in controls across sequencing depths, while evenness did not differ. The cross-sectional design could not show whether the associations came before the infection or were a result of it, and neither effector/memory subsets nor HPV-specific T cells were isolated. Because the number of T cells per sample was unknown, the richness differences could reflect varying T-cell content rather than repertoire biology. Cases were distinguished from controls with an estimated AUC of approximately 0.79 by random forest classifiers combining richness and V gene abundances.

Every participant had a single incident cervical HPV16 infection, and prevalent HPV16 infections were excluded. Cervical HPV DNA was detected with MY09/MY11 PCR, and genotyping was done with dot-blot hybridization. Roughly 14 mL of heparinized blood was centrifuged, after which the buffy coat was aliquoted, frozen at -30 degrees C, and then stored at -80 degrees C. Genomic DNA was extracted from buffy coat specimens using QIAGEN kits. Specimen: blood buffy coat. This clonotype originated in a woman aged 18 to 75 with a cervical HPV16 infection that either progressed to CIN3+ or cleared (not recorded which).

CDR3 loop: CASSLAGARGYTF. Partial CDR3 DNA: TGTGCCAGCAGTTTAGCGGGGGCGCGGGGC. The chain is encoded by TRBV28 joined to TRBJ1-2; TRBD1 is perhaps the D gene, given 6 matching bases. The CDR3 end lies 3 residues beyond the end of the read and is filled in from the germline J gene. Its CDR3 holds 13 amino acids, cysteine through phenylalanine. The DNA covers only part of the CDR3, 30 bases in frame from base 1. Looking up the germline V gene yields CDR1 MDHEN and CDR2 SYDVKM.